One sample yielded the 2 T cell receptor beta chains listed below, sequenced in a study of tumor-infiltrating lymphocytes in primary liver carcinoma. Total RNA and DNA came together from about 19-30 mg of bulk tissue without cell sorting. The input was approximately 0.45 ug total RNA; TCR beta cDNA was made from it with a constant-region primer. Libraries covering TCR beta were generated through three nested multiplex PCR rounds (using a slightly modified ARM-PCR). The first two PCR rounds used TRBV1-TRBV30 primers with a Cbeta primer, approximately 9 cycles each. TCRdb passed the multiplex PCR reads through MiXCR, listing each CDR3 protein once. In the table there are approximately 88,000 distinct CDR3 sequences, around 68% of which are singletons. Sequencing was carried out using tumor-adjacent normal liver tissue. These receptors originate from a man aged 35-49 years with primary liver carcinoma and hepatitis B virus infection.

The V call is TRBV7-6, the J call TRBJ2-3; 12 bases fit TRBD2. The V and J ends lost 4 bases and 4 bases, in that order; junction bases with no gene match: 9. CDR1 is SGHVS and CDR2 is FNYEAQ in the germline V gene. This CDR3 has 17 amino acids. In nucleotides, the CDR3 is TGTGCCAGCAGCTCCAGACGACTAGCGGGAGCCTCAGATACGCAGTATTTT. It is translated as CASSSRRLAGASDTQYF. The entire variable domain, with the rest obtained from reference TRBV7-6 and TRBJ2-3, is as follows: GAGVSQSPRYKVTKRGQDVALRCDPISGHVSLYWYRQALGQGPEFLTYFNYEAQQDKSGLPNDRFSAERPEGSISTLTIQRTEQRDSAMYRCASSSRRLAGASDTQYFGPGTRLTVL.

The chain is built from TRBV10-3 and TRBJ1-6; 9 bases are a match to TRBD1. J gave up 17 bases and V 4 bases, and 12 bases lay outside the gene matches. The germline gives CDR1 ENHRY, CDR2 SYGVKD. The CDR3 is 14 amino acids. This chain's CDR3 is CAISGQGVNSPIHF. Here the CDR3 DNA reads TGTGCCATCAGTGGACAGGGGGTAAATTCGCCCATCCACTTT.